The rows below give T cell receptor beta chains drawn from one sample of a study of CXCR3-negative and CXCR3-positive naive CD8 T cells. With the 5' RACE reads reprocessed, TCRdb shows one record per CDR3 protein and no DNA. Its table lists 90,000 to 150,000 distinct CDR3 sequences. The sequenced sample consisted of naive CXCR3+ CD8+ T cells from blood. The source of these receptors is a human donor in good health. Some clones in this sample may be carry-over from other donors' samples. Both conserved end residues are part of each CDR3.

>TRBJ2-5|TRBV20-1|16
CSARDPGGLGQETQYF
>TRBJ1-4|TRBV12-3/TRBV12-4|15
CASRLGAHTNEKLFF
>TRBJ2-1|TRBV3-1|17
CASSQDLAGRPYNEQFF
>TRBJ2-5|TRBV13|12
CASSSLAGGSYF
>TRBJ2-3|TRBV6-6|14
CASSYLGAADTQYF
>TRBJ2-2|TRBV6-2/TRBV6-3|14
CASSLGTHTGELFF
>TRBJ2-7|TRBV29-1|16
CSVMAGGSIRPYEQYF
>TRBJ2-5|TRBV2|13
CASSWTGTETQYF
>TRBJ1-4|TRBV3-1|14
CASSWISTNEKLFF
>TRBJ2-1|TRBV6-5|18
CASRKSSPDSGVYNEQFF
>TRBJ2-2|TRBV5-5|16
CASSWGLIANTGELFF
>TRBJ2-3|TRBV7-9|18
CASSLGLGREVVTDTQYF
>TRBJ2-2|TRBV12-3/TRBV12-4|14
CASSLGGGGGELFF
>TRBJ1-1|TRBV7-3|16
CASSLTPTGLNTEAFF
>TRBJ2-7|TRBV20-1|13
CSAAPGEWSEQYF
>TRBJ2-2|TRBV6-5|14
CASSFEGFTGELFF
>TRBJ2-2|TRBV7-9|14
CARQADPNTGELFF
>TRBJ2-5|TRBV15|14
CATSRGGYQETQYF
>TRBJ2-5|TRBV11-2|14
CASSLGLAAETQYF
>TRBJ2-3|TRBV28|20
CASSLGNYPGQGIRRDTQYF
>TRBJ2-5|TRBV20-1|17
CSARVEGGGGPRETQYF
>TRBJ2-1|TRBV28|16
CASSARDRGSYNEQFF
>TRBJ2-3|TRBV21-1|16
CASSKKGTDSTDTQYF
>TRBJ1-5|TRBV29-1|14
CSVGVAEGHQPQHF
>TRBJ2-1|TRBV15|15
CATSVGTGDYNEQFF
>TRBJ2-1|TRBV7-2|17
CASSLVYATSSYNEQFF
>TRBJ2-5|TRBV28|15
CASSLMGLAGETQYF
>TRBJ2-7|TRBV12-3/TRBV12-4|16
CASSFLVGRDTYEQYF
>TRBJ2-1|TRBV4-1|14
CASSQDRGSNEQFF
>TRBJ1-6|TRBV20-1|12
CSARDRNSPLHF
>TRBJ2-2|TRBV12-3/TRBV12-4|11
CASSFPGELFF
>TRBJ2-3|TRBV27|17
CASSQLRGGFGADTQYF
>TRBJ2-1|TRBV18|15
CASLLTGAGLNEQFF
>TRBJ1-1|TRBV5-1|13
CASSLRGATEAFF
>TRBJ2-1|TRBV6-5|15
CASSFLAGGYNEQFF
>TRBJ1-2|TRBV3-1|16
CASSQTRGQGEKGYTF
>TRBJ2-1|TRBV29-1|13
CSVYSRINNEQFF
>TRBJ2-7|TRBV18|12
CASSNDSYEQYF
>TRBJ1-2|TRBV27|13
CASSFAGGYGYTF
>TRBJ2-3|TRBV4-1|16
CASSIGTNLLTDTQYF
>TRBJ2-1|TRBV6-5|14
CASSYSPDYNEQFF
>TRBJ2-7|TRBV7-9|11
CASTYTYEQYF
>TRBJ1-1|TRBV15|14
CATSRDRANTEAFF
>TRBJ2-2|TRBV5-1|12
CASSLVLGELFF
>TRBJ2-3|TRBV11-3|13
CASSPQRTDTQYF
>TRBJ2-5|TRBV12-3/TRBV12-4|12
CASSLSPETQYF